This T cell receptor (beta chain) was identified during a study of shared clonotypes between healthy human individuals. Study-level findings and limits: The study found lower generation probabilities in non-shared clonotypes than in those shared by all four donors.

This CDR3 is 14 amino acids long. Looked up from germline, CDR1 is ENHRY and CDR2 is SYGVKD. The trim removed 8 bases at V and 0 bases at J, leaving 7 bases unmatched. Some clones are missing from TCRdb's copy, which holds only in-frame ones; the method was immunoSEQ multiplex PCR. The table records 800,000 to 950,000 clones, 95% to 97% of them present only once. As for this clone: The antigen is undetermined.

Naive CD8 isolation took CD45RO-negative cells positively selected for CCR7 and excluded terminally differentiated effector memory CD45RA+ cells. Recent acute infections and vaccinations were absent in the healthy HIV-negative adult donors. The chain combines TRBV10-3 with TRBJ2-7, with TRBD2 matching 7 bases. This TCR was recovered from a man aged 25 to 40 in good health. Sample: naive CD8+ T cells sorted from blood. In nucleotides, the CDR3 is TGTGCCATCCACTCAGCGGGAAGCTCCTACGAGCAGTACTTC. As protein: CAIHSAGSSYEQYF.